Each of the 30 T cell receptor beta chains below was sequenced from the same sample in a study of blood T cell repertoires in COVID-19. Using immunoSEQ multiplex PCR, the repertoire was profiled, and TCRdb retains in-frame clones only, with some absent. Altogether approximately 82,000 clones are present, over 80% being singletons, with the ten largest covering approximately 12%. Input material: peripheral blood. Source of these receptors: a woman aged 65 to 85 with active or convalescent COVID-19.

The chain uses TRBV4-2 and TRBJ1-2, with D tentatively TRBD1 (6 bases). Germline V gene sequence: CDR1 LGHNA, CDR2 YNFKEQ. Trimming stripped 2 bases from V and 6 bases from J, with 10 bases between. This CDR3 has 13 residues. The DNA of the CDR3 is TGTGCCAGCAGCCAAAACAGGGATAATGGCTACACCTTC. Translation gives CASSQNRDNGYTF.

CDR3: CASSPMDSSPLHF. CDR3 bases: TGTGCCAGCAGCCCCATGGACAGCAGTCCCCTCCACTTT. This sequence joins TRBV9 and TRBJ1-6, with D possibly being TRBD1 (6 bases). This CDR3 has 13 amino acids. V shed 4 bases and J shed 13 bases, with 15 bases lying between them. The germline gives CDR1 SGDLS, CDR2 YYNGEE.

V is TRBV6-5 and J is TRBJ1-1; TRBD1 might be the D (5 bases). Trimming removed 2 bases from V and 10 bases from J, with 11 bases in between. Per the germline V gene, CDR1 is MNHEY and CDR2 is SVGAGI. This CDR3 contains 12 residues. The CDR3 coding sequence is TGTGCCAGCAGTTACGGTCCAGGGCCAGCTTTCTTT. Residues: CASSYGPGPAFF.

J is TRBJ2-7 and V is TRBV5-4; no firm D call. Per germline, CDR1 SGHNT and CDR2 YYREEE (reference sequence). Deletions cut 0 bases from V and 0 bases from J, with 7 bases between. CDR3 length: 14 residues. CDR3 bases: TGTGCCAGCAGCTTGGATGTAGCCTCCTACGAGCAGTACTTC. The encoded protein is CASSLDVASYEQYF.

This clone was detected once. This chain connects TRBV5-1 to TRBJ2-5, with 8 bases aligning to TRBD1. The junction had 8 bases not matched to a gene; V was cut back by 2 bases and J by 5 bases. CDR1 is SGHRS, CDR2 YFSETQ, per germline. This CDR3 comprises 15 residues. The CDR3 sequence is CASSLTIGQGETQYF. The CDR3 region has the DNA TGCGCCAGCAGCTTAACCATAGGACAGGGTGAGACCCAGTACTTC.

The chain is built from TRBV5-6 and TRBJ2-1; a weak D match, TRBD1 (5 bases). Deletions cut 4 bases from V and 9 bases from J, with 14 bases between. Germline values: CDR1 SGHDT, CDR2 YYEEEE. CDR3 length: 13 residues. This chain's CDR3 is CASSPLGEREQFF. The CDR3 DNA sequence: TGTGCCAGCAGCCCCTTAGGGGAACGTGAGCAGTTCTTC.

V and J are TRBV6-4 and TRBJ1-2; tentative D call: TRBD1 (5 bases). The CDR3 length is 13 residues. Per germline, CDR1 MRHNA and CDR2 SNTAGT. V was clipped by 7 bases and J by 8 bases, with 17 bases between them. As DNA, the CDR3 is TGTGCCAGCACGAACCGGGGCCGGGAGGGCTACACCTTC. Encoded protein: CASTNRGREGYTF.

The chain recombines TRBV7-2 with TRBJ2-2; D possibly corresponds to TRBD2 (7 bases). Germline CDR1 reads SGHTA; CDR2 reads FQGNSA. The CDR3 has 15 amino acids. Trimming pared 4 bases from V and 4 bases from J, leaving 13 bases between. The CDR3 sequence: CASSSPGGGTGELFF. In DNA, the CDR3 is TGTGCCAGCAGCTCACCGGGGGGCGGCACCGGGGAGCTGTTTTTT. Drawing the rest from reference TRBV7-2 and TRBJ2-2, the complete variable domain is GAGVSQSPSNKVTEKGKDVELRCDPISGHTALYWYRQSLGQGLEFLIYFQGNSAPDKSGLPSDRFSAERTGGSVSTLTIQRTQQEDSAVYLCASSSPGGGTGELFFGEGSRLTVL.

The CDR3 region is CASSGTSGGRIRANVLTF. CDR3 nucleotide sequence: TGTGCCAGCAGTGGTACTAGCGGGGGGCGGATACGGGCCAACGTCCTGACTTTC. J is TRBJ2-6 and V is TRBV27; 12 nucleotides align to TRBD2. The germline V gene has CDR1 MNHEY and CDR2 SMNVEV (reference sequence). The trim removed 5 bases at V and 5 bases at J, leaving 10 bases unmatched. This CDR3 region has 18 residues.

This clone was detected a few times. This chain links TRBV5-4 with TRBJ2-2, with 7 bases that match TRBD1. This CDR3 spans 16 amino acids. V trimming: 4 bases; J trimming: 1 base; junction bases outside the gene matches: 7. The germline CDR1 and CDR2 sequences are SGHNT and YYREEE (reference sequence). The CDR3 DNA reads as TGTGCCAGCAGCGGAGCCCGGGACAGGAACACCGGGGAGCTGTTTTTT. Residues: CASSGARDRNTGELFF. The entire variable domain, with the rest obtained from reference TRBV5-4 and TRBJ2-2, is as follows: ETGVTQSPTHLIKTRGQQVTLRCSSQSGHNTVSWYQQALGQGPQFIFQYYREEENGRGNFPPRFSGLQFPNYSSELNVNALELDDSALYLCASSGARDRNTGELFFGEGSRLTVL.

V gene TRBV7-2 combines with J gene TRBJ2-2; TRBD2 might be the D (7 bases). Germline V gene data show CDR1 as SGHTA and CDR2 as FQGNSA. The V gene lost 5 bases and the J gene lost 2 bases, with 15 bases spanning the gap. CDR3 size: 16 residues. CDR3 DNA sequence: TGTGCCAGCAGCCTCCGACGGGGGGCTAACACCGGGGAGCTGTTTTTT. It codes for CASSLRRGANTGELFF.

In this sample, this clone turned up once. The J gene is TRBJ1-6, the V gene TRBV5-1; D is unresolved. The CDR3 sequence is 14 residues long. V lost 4 bases and J 7 bases, leaving 12 bases between the germline ends. Germline V gene sequence: CDR1 SGHRS, CDR2 YFSETQ. Here the CDR3 DNA reads TGCGCCAGCAGCAATTGGGCCGTCAATTCACCCCTCCACTTT. Its protein product is CASSNWAVNSPLHF.

The genes are TRBV5-4 and TRBJ2-1; no reliable D call. Germline CDR1 reads SGHNT; CDR2 reads YYREEE (reference sequence). V was pared by 6 bases and J by 5 bases, with 12 bases between. This CDR3 region has 13 residues. The CDR3 loop reads CASTRNSNNEQFF. CDR3 nucleotides: TGTGCCAGCACCAGGAACAGCAACAATGAGCAGTTCTTC.

By share, this clone ranks as medium-sized (0.01 to 0.1%). This sequence joins TRBV5-6 and TRBJ1-1, with D unclear. Trimming pared 3 bases from V and 6 bases from J, leaving 15 bases between. The CDR3 has 14 amino acids. Germline V lookup: CDR1 SGHDT, CDR2 YYEEEE. The CDR3 loop is CASSSRRESAEAFF. Written as DNA, the CDR3 is TGTGCCAGCAGCTCAAGGAGGGAGAGCGCTGAAGCTTTCTTT. The whole variable domain, filled in from reference TRBV5-6 and TRBJ1-1, reads DAGVTQSPTHLIKTRGQQVTLRCSPKSGHDTVSWYQQALGQGPQFIFQYYEEEERQRGNFPDRFSGHQFPNYSSELNVNALLLGDSALYLCASSSRRESAEAFFGQGTRLTVV.

This sequence joins TRBV24-1 and TRBJ2-5; the match to TRBD1 covers 8 bases. This CDR3 has 14 residues. Germline CDR1 is KGHDR and CDR2 is SFDVKD. The ends lost 3 bases at V and 5 bases at J; junction bases unmatched: 4. This chain's CDR3 is CATSDPGQVETQYF. The CDR3 DNA reads as TGTGCCACCAGTGATCCGGGACAGGTCGAGACCCAGTACTTC.

The chain links TRBV28 to TRBJ1-6, with 10 bases identical to TRBD1. V lost 5 bases, J lost 10 bases, and 5 bases stayed unmatched. The germline gives CDR1 MDHEN, CDR2 SYDVKM. The CDR3 has 14 residues. The CDR3 bases are TGTGCCAGCAGTCCGGGACAGGGGAGATCACCCCTCCACTTT. It yields the protein CASSPGQGRSPLHF.

This chain links TRBV7-2 with TRBJ2-7, with D hard to call. The CDR3 is 14 amino acids. CDR1 and CDR2 (germline): SGHTA, FQGNSA. Trimming shortened V by 5 bases and J by 2 bases, and 13 bases separated the two germline ends. The CDR3 loop is CASSAVSGPYEQYF. The DNA of the CDR3 is TGTGCCAGCAGCGCGGTATCGGGTCCCTACGAGCAGTACTTC.

The chain employs TRBV5-4 and TRBJ2-2, with D perhaps TRBD1 (5 bases). V dropped 3 bases and J dropped 0 bases, with 12 bases sitting between them. Germline V gene data show CDR1 as SGHNT and CDR2 as YYREEE (reference sequence). This CDR3 is built from 16 residues. The CDR3 sequence: CASSSWGQTNTGELFF. CDR3 sequence (DNA): TGTGCCAGCAGCTCGTGGGGCCAGACGAACACCGGGGAGCTGTTTTTT.

This chain links TRBV10-3 with TRBJ1-3; 9 bases line up with TRBD1. CDR3 size: 14 residues. From germline, CDR1 is ENHRY and CDR2 SYGVKD. Trimming took 6 bases from V and 7 from J; bases not matched to a gene: 7. CDR3 amino acids: CAIRQGTGFNTIYF. The DNA for the CDR3 is TGTGCCATCAGGCAAGGGACAGGGTTCAACACCATATATTTT.

The rearrangement uses TRBV29-1 and TRBJ2-7; 9 positions agree with TRBD1. V trimming: 4 bases; J trimming: 3 bases; junction bases outside the gene matches: 10. The CDR3 runs 15 residues. Germline V lookup: CDR1 SQVTM, CDR2 ANQGSEA. CDR3 nucleotides: TGCAGCGTTGGCTCCCCGGGACAGGGATACTACGAGCAGTACTTC. Its translation: CSVGSPGQGYYEQYF.

The V call is TRBV24-1, the J call TRBJ2-5; TRBD2 is a possible D gene (6 bases). This CDR3 has 16 amino acids. Trimming took off 3 bases at V and 4 bases at J, with 17 bases between the two ends. Germline V gene data show CDR1 as KGHDR and CDR2 as SFDVKD. CDR3 in amino acids: CATSDPPGGRGETQYF. Written as DNA, the CDR3 is TGTGCCACCAGTGATCCCCCCGGGGGTCGAGGAGAGACCCAGTACTTC.

The chain recombines TRBV6-5 with TRBJ2-7; maybe TRBD1 (5 bases). The germline gives CDR1 MNHEY, CDR2 SVGAGI. This CDR3 spans 13 amino acids. Trimming stripped 6 bases from V and 3 bases from J, with 12 bases between. The chain's CDR3 is CASSQTGNYEQYF. CDR3 nucleotides: TGTGCCAGCAGCCAAACAGGAAACTACGAGCAGTACTTC.

With regard to this clone: Other DNA sequences in the sample encode the same CDR3. The CDR3 sequence is CASSPPGGRSYNEQFF. The DNA of the CDR3 is TGTGCCAGCTCACCGCCCGGCGGTCGCTCCTACAATGAGCAGTTCTTC. The chain combines TRBV18 with TRBJ2-1; D is undetermined. The CDR3 covers 16 residues. V lost 3 bases and J 0 bases, leaving 12 bases between the germline ends. Germline assignment: CDR1 KGHSH and CDR2 LQKENI.

This clone was seen a single time. This chain joins TRBV7-9 and TRBJ1-2; D not resolved. V lost 1 base to trimming and J lost 5 bases, with 8 bases between them. CDR3 length: 13 residues. Germline assignment: CDR1 SEHNR and CDR2 FQNEAQ (reference sequence). This CDR3 is CASSLDAGYGYTF. CDR3 nucleotides: TGTGCCAGCAGCTTAGATGCAGGATATGGCTACACCTTC.

The chain links TRBV24-1 to TRBJ2-1; D is unclear. Per the germline V gene, CDR1 is KGHDR and CDR2 is SFDVKD. This CDR3 has 16 residues. Deletions cut 3 bases from V and 7 bases from J, with 18 bases between. In DNA form, the CDR3 reads TGTGCCACCAGTGATCCGGCGGCTAAGGAGTATAATGAGCAGTTCTTC. Translated: CATSDPAAKEYNEQFF.

This clone appeared once. V usage is TRBV18 and J usage is TRBJ1-1; D is perhaps TRBD1 (5 bases). CDR1 KGHSH and CDR2 LQKENI come from the germline V gene. Trimming shortened V by 1 base and J by 7 bases, and 10 bases separated the two germline ends. This CDR3 is built from 13 residues. This CDR3 reads CASSPLRGVEAFF. The DNA for the CDR3 is TGTGCCAGCTCACCACTCCGGGGGGTTGAAGCTTTCTTT.

J is TRBJ1-4 and V is TRBV10-3, with D maybe TRBD1 (5 bases). The germline V and J ends were trimmed by 6 bases and 8 bases, with 10 bases remaining between them. Germline CDR1 ENHRY, CDR2 SYGVKD. This CDR3 has 12 amino acids. CDR3 loop: CAIRGAEEKLFF. The CDR3 coding sequence is TGTGCCATCAGAGGGGCCGAGGAAAAACTGTTTTTT.

This chain connects TRBV6-5 to TRBJ1-5; the D gene is possibly TRBD1 (5 bases). V dropped 6 bases and J dropped 0 bases, with 12 bases sitting between them. CDR1 MNHEY and CDR2 SVGAGI come from the germline V gene. CDR3 length: 15 residues. The CDR3 is CASRRGSPSNQPQHF. CDR3 bases: TGTGCCAGCAGGCGGGGCAGCCCTAGCAATCAGCCCCAGCATTTT.

J is TRBJ2-4 and V is TRBV27; D might be TRBD1 (5 bases). Trimming took 5 bases from V and 0 from J, leaving 14 bases between them. CDR3 length: 16 residues. Germline CDR1 is MNHEY and CDR2 is SMNVEV (reference sequence). CDR3 loop: CASSGLDSIAKNIQYF. CDR3 DNA: TGTGCCAGCAGTGGCCTCGACAGTATAGCCAAAAACATTCAGTACTTC.

The gene calls are TRBV19 and TRBJ2-4; 8 bases line up with TRBD2. J was trimmed by 2 bases and V by 3 bases; bases with no gene match: 6. The CDR3 has 16 amino acids. Germline lookup yields CDR1 LNHDA and CDR2 SQIVND (reference sequence). DNA of the CDR3: TGTGCCAGTAGTATTGGCGGGGGGCCTCCCAAAAACATTCAGTACTTC. This encodes CASSIGGGPPKNIQYF. The variable domain in full, with the rest retrieved from reference TRBV19 and TRBJ2-4, is DGGITQSPKYLFRKEGQNVTLSCEQNLNHDAMYWYRQDPGQGLRLIYYSQIVNDFQKGDIAEGYSVSREKKESFPLTVTSAQKNPTAFYLCASSIGGGPPKNIQYFGAGTRLSVL.